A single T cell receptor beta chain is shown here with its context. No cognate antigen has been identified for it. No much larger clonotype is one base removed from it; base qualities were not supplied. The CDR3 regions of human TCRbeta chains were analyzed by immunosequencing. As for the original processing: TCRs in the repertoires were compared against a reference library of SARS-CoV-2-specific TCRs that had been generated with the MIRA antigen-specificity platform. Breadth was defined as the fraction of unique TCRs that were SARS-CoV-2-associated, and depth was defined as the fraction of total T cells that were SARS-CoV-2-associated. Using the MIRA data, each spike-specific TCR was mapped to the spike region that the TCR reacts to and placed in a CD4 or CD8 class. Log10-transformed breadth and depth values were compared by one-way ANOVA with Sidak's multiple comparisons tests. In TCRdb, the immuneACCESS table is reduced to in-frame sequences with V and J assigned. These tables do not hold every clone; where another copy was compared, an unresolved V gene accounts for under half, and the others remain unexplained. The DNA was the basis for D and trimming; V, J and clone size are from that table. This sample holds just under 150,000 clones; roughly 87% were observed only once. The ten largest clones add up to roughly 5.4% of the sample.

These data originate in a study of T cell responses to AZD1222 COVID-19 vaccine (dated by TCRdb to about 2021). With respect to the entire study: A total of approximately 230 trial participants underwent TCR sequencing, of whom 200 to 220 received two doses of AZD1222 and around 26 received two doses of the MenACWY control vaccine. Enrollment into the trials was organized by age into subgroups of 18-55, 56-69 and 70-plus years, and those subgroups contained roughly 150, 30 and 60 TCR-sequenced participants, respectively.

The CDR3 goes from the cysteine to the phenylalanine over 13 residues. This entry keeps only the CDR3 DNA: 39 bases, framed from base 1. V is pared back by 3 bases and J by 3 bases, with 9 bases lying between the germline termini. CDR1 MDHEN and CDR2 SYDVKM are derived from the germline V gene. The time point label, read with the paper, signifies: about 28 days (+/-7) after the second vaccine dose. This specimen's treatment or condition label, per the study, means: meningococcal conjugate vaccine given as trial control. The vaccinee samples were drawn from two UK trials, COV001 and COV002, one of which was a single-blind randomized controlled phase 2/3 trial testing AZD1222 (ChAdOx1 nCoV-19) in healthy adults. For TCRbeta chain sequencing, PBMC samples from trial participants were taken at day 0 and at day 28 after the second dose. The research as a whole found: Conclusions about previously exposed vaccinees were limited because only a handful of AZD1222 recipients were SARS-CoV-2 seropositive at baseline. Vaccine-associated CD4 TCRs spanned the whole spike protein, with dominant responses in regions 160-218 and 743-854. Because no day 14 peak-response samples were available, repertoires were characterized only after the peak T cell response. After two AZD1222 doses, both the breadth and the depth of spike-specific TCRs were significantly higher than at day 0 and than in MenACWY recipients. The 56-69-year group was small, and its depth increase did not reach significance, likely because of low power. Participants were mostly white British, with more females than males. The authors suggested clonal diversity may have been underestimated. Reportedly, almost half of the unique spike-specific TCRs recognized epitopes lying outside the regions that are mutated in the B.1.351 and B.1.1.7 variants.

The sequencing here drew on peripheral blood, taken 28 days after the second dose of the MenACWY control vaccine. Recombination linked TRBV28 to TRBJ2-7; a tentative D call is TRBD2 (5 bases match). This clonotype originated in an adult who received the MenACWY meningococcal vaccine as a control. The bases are TGTGCCAGCAGTTTCGGGAAAATCTACGAGCAGTACTTC. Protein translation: CASSFGKIYEQYF.